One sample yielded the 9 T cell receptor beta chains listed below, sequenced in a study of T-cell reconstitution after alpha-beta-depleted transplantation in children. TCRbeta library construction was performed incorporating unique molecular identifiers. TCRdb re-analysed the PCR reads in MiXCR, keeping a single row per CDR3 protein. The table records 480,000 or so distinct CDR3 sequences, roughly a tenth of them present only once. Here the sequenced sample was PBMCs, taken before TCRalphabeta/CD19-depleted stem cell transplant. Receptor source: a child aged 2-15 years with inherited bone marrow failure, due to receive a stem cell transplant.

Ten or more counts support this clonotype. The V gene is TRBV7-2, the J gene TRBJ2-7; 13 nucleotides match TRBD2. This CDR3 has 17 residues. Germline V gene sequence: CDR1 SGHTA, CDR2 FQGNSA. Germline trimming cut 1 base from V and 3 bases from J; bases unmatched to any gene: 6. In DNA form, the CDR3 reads TGTGCCAGCAGCTTAGTGGGGACTAGCGGGACACTCTACGAGCAGTACTTC. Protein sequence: CASSLVGTSGTLYEQYF.

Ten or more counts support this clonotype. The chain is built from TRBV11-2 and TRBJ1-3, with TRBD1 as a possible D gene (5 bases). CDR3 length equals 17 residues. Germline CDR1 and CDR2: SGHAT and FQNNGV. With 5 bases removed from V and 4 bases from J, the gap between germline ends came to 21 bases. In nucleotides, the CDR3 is TGTGCCAGCAGCACCTCCAGGGTAGGGGTGAAAGGAAACACCATATATTTT. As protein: CASSTSRVGVKGNTIYF.

CDR3 bases: TGTGCCAGCAGCCAAATCAAGGGAGGAGGCACAGATACGCAGTATTTT. Its protein product is CASSQIKGGGTDTQYF. V and J are TRBV3-1 and TRBJ2-3; weak D call: TRBD2 (6 bases). The CDR3 is made up of 16 amino acids. With 2 bases removed from V and 1 base from J, the gap between germline ends came to 13 bases. Germline V gives CDR1 LGHDT, CDR2 YNNKEL (reference sequence).

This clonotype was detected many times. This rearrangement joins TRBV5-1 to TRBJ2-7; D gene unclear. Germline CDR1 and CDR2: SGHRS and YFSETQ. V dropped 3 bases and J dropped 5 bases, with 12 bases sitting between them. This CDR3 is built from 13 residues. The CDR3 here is CASSWSLGDEQYF. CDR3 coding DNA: TGCGCCAGCAGCTGGAGCTTAGGTGACGAGCAGTACTTC.

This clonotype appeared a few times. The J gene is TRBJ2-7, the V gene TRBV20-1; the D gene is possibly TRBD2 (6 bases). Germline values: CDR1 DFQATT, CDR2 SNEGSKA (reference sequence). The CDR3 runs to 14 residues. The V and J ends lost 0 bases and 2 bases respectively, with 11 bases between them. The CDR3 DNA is TGCAGTGCTAGAGATAAAGGGGAGGCCTACGAGCAGTACTTC. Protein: CSARDKGEAYEQYF.

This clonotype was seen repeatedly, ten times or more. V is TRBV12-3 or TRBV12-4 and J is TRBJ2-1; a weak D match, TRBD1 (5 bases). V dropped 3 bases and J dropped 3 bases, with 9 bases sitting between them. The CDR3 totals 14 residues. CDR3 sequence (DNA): TGTGCCAGCAGTTTGAGACAGCTCTACAATGAGCAGTTCTTC. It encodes CASSLRQLYNEQFF.

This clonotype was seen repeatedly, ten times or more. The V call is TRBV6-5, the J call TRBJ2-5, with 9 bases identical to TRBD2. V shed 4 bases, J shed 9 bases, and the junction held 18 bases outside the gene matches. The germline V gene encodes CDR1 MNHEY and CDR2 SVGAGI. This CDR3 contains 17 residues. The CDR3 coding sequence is TGTGCCAGCAGTTTCCACGTGGAGACTAGCGGAGGATGGCCCCAGTACTTC. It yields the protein CASSFHVETSGGWPQYF.

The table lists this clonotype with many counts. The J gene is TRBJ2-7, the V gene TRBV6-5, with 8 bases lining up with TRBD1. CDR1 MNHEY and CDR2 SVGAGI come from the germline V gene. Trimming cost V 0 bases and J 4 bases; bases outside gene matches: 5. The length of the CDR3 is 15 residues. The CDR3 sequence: CASSYSDRVGYEQYF. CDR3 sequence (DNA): TGTGCCAGCAGTTACTCGGACAGGGTTGGGTACGAGCAGTACTTC.

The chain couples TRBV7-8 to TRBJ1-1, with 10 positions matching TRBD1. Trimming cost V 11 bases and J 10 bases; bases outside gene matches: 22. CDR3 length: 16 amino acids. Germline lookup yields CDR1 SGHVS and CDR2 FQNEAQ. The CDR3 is CALSSGTGVSFEGAFF. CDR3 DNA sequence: TGTGCCCTATCTAGCGGGACAGGGGTCTCCTTTGAAGGAGCTTTCTTT.